The rows below give T cell receptor beta chains drawn from one sample of a study of T cell responses to AZD1222 COVID-19 vaccine. Data came from immunoSEQ multiplex PCR; TCRdb stores just in-frame clones and leaves some out. The table includes some 120,000 clones, about 88% detected once. The sample here was peripheral blood, taken on day 0 of AZD1222 vaccination. Every receptor here comes from an adult in good health. CDR3s include the opening cysteine and the closing phenylalanine or tryptophan. D genes are given only for firm matches. Rows give clone size only sometimes, using once, few, many, or a class for an expanded clone.

TRBV2	TRBJ1-2	-	-	CASRGDSGYYGYTF	TGTGCCAGCAGGGGTGACAGTGGCTACTATGGCTACACCTTC
TRBV18	TRBJ2-7	-	-	CASSPPRGSYEQYF	TGTGCCAGCTCACCACCGAGGGGATCCTACGAGCAGTACTTC
TRBV27	TRBJ1-2	-	TRBD1	CASSTGGQIDNYGYTF	TGTGCCAGCAGCACTGGGGGACAGATAGATAACTATGGCTACACCTTC
TRBV24-1	TRBJ2-3	-	TRBD1	CATGTGATDTQYF	TGTGCCACCGGGACAGGGGCCACAGATACGCAGTATTTT
TRBV6-6	TRBJ2-7	-	TRBD2	CASSLTSGSSYEQYF	TGTGCCAGCAGTCTCACTAGCGGGAGCTCCTACGAGCAGTACTTC
TRBV7-2	TRBJ1-1	-	TRBD1	CASSVGSQGRTEAFF	TGTGCCAGCAGCGTGGGATCACAGGGGCGCACTGAAGCTTTCTTT
TRBV19	TRBJ1-1	-	-	CASRRNSGMGNTEAFF	TGTGCCAGTCGGCGAAACTCGGGGATGGGGAACACTGAAGCTTTCTTT
TRBV6-2/TRBV6-3	TRBJ1-2	-	TRBD1	CASSPKGARGYTF	TGTGCCAGCAGTCCGAAGGGGGCACGTGGCTACACCTTC
TRBV5-6	TRBJ1-1	-	TRBD1	CASSWGQGANTEAFF	TGTGCCAGCAGCTGGGGACAGGGGGCGAACACTGAAGCTTTCTTT
TRBV5-4	TRBJ1-3	-	-	CASSLGGQQLGNTIYF	TGTGCCAGCAGCCTGGGCGGACAGCAACTTGGAAACACCATATATTTT
TRBV10-3	TRBJ1-5	-	-	CAISGQANQPQHF	TGTGCCATCAGTGGACAGGCCAATCAGCCCCAGCATTTT
TRBV9	TRBJ2-2	once	-	CASSAGFAGELFF	TGTGCCAGCAGCGCAGGGTTCGCCGGGGAGCTGTTTTTT
TRBV7-9	TRBJ2-4	few	-	CASSISRQKNIQYF	TGTGCCAGCAGCATATCGAGACAGAAAAACATTCAGTACTTC
TRBV9	TRBJ2-1	-	TRBD2	CASSVGLREGFDEQFF	TGTGCCAGCAGCGTAGGTCTGCGGGAGGGGTTCGATGAGCAGTTCTTC
TRBV10-3	TRBJ1-1	-	-	CAIVGEVGTEAFF	TGTGCCATTGTGGGGGAGGTTGGCACTGAAGCTTTCTTT
TRBV20-1	TRBJ2-7	-	-	CSASSSSYEQYF	TGCAGTGCTAGTTCTAGCTCCTACGAGCAGTACTTC
TRBV25-1	TRBJ1-2	-	-	CASSEGGTWGYTF	TGTGCCAGCAGTGAAGGGGGGACGTGGGGCTACACCTTC
TRBV28	TRBJ1-5	-	TRBD1	CASSTQGAQHF	TGTGCCAGCAGTACACAGGGGGCCCAGCATTTT
TRBV12-3/TRBV12-4	TRBJ1-1	once	-	CASSFRGPTEAFF	TGTGCCAGCAGTTTTCGGGGGCCCACTGAAGCTTTCTTT
TRBV9	TRBJ1-1	-	TRBD1	CASSALGQGRTEAFF	TGTGCCAGCAGCGCCTTAGGACAGGGAAGGACTGAAGCTTTCTTT
TRBV5-1	TRBJ2-5	-	-	CASAETSPYQETQYF	TGCGCCAGCGCAGAGACCAGTCCTTACCAAGAGACCCAGTACTTC
TRBV10-3	TRBJ1-5	-	-	CAISPDRDQPQHF	TGTGCCATCAGTCCGGATAGGGATCAGCCCCAGCATTTT
TRBV3-1/TRBV3-2	TRBJ2-7	-	TRBD1	CASTLGTGGGEQYF	TGTGCCAGCACCCTCGGGACAGGGGGTGGTGAGCAGTACTTC
TRBV7-2	TRBJ2-3	-	-	CASSLARGTHRPTDTQYF	TGTGCCAGCAGCTTAGCGCGCGGAACTCACCGACCGACAGATACGCAGTATTTT
TRBV11-3	TRBJ2-3	-	-	CASSLEGADTQYF	TGTGCCAGCAGCCTGGAGGGAGCAGATACGCAGTATTTT
TRBV10-3	TRBJ2-1	once	TRBD2	CAAHSSGSLNEQFF	TGTGCCGCCCACTCTAGCGGGAGTTTAAATGAGCAGTTCTTC
TRBV6-5	TRBJ2-7	once	-	CASKMRQEREQYF	TGTGCCAGCAAGATGCGGCAGGAACGCGAGCAGTACTTC
TRBV2	TRBJ2-2	-	-	CATGRDNTGELFF	TGTGCCACCGGACGGGATAACACCGGGGAGCTGTTTTTT
TRBV19	TRBJ1-2	-	TRBD1	CASSRGGGASRGYTF	TGTGCCAGTAGTAGAGGAGGGGGCGCAAGTCGCGGCTACACCTTC
TRBV7-2	TRBJ2-1	-	TRBD1	CASSRSGTGGGYEQFF	TGTGCCAGCAGCCGTTCCGGGACAGGGGGCGGGTATGAGCAGTTCTTC
TRBV27	TRBJ1-1	-	TRBD1	CASSLSMGQGAGNTEAFF	TGTGCCAGCAGTTTATCGATGGGGCAGGGGGCGGGGAACACTGAAGCTTTCTTT
TRBV6-2/TRBV6-3	TRBJ1-5	-	-	CASSLGQGQPQHF	TGTGCCAGCAGTTTGGGTCAGGGACAGCCCCAGCATTTT
TRBV4-3	TRBJ2-1	-	TRBD2	CASSQQVAGGNEQFF	TGCGCCAGCAGCCAACAGGTAGCGGGGGGGAATGAGCAGTTCTTC
TRBV27	TRBJ2-7	-	-	CASSLGHYYEQYF	TGTGCCAGCAGTTTAGGGCATTACTACGAGCAGTACTTC
TRBV2	TRBJ2-1	-	TRBD2	CASSASGYSYNEQFF	TGTGCCAGCAGTGCTAGCGGTTACTCCTACAATGAGCAGTTCTTC
TRBV20-1	TRBJ1-1	-	TRBD1	CSASSSLPGQGAFF	TGCAGTGCTAGTAGCTCTTTGCCGGGACAGGGGGCTTTCTTT
TRBV27	TRBJ2-3	-	TRBD2	CASSLKFNLAGVSDTQYF	TGTGCCAGCAGTTTAAAATTCAACCTAGCGGGAGTTTCAGATACGCAGTATTTT
TRBV6-5	TRBJ1-2	few	-	CASSYSRQRNYGYTF	TGTGCCAGCAGTTACTCGAGACAGCGTAACTATGGCTACACCTTC
TRBV15	TRBJ1-1	-	-	CATSRDLGITEAFF	TGTGCCACCAGCAGAGACCTGGGAATCACTGAAGCTTTCTTT
TRBV5-1	TRBJ2-1	-	TRBD2	CASSPSGDYNEQFF	TGCGCCAGCAGTCCTAGCGGGGACTACAATGAGCAGTTCTTC
TRBV6-2/TRBV6-3	TRBJ2-5	-	TRBD2	CASSGLAGVETQYF	TGTGCCAGCAGTGGGCTAGCGGGAGTCGAGACCCAGTACTTC
TRBV27	TRBJ1-6	-	TRBD1	CASRYGDSYNSPLHF	TGTGCCAGCAGATATGGGGACAGTTATAATTCACCCCTCCACTTT
TRBV29-1	TRBJ1-2	-	-	CSVGGPPYGYTF	TGCAGCGTTGGGGGACCGCCCTATGGCTACACCTTC
TRBV18	TRBJ1-4	-	-	CASSPQSLGGYEKLFF	TGTGCCAGCTCACCACAATCCCTGGGGGGGTATGAAAAACTGTTTTTT
TRBV5-1	TRBJ2-5	-	-	CASTSQGQETQYF	TGCGCCAGCACCTCCCAGGGGCAAGAGACCCAGTACTTC
TRBV9	TRBJ2-1	-	-	CASSVVDSSYNEQFF	TGTGCCAGCAGCGTAGTTGACAGCTCCTACAATGAGCAGTTCTTC
TRBV7-9	TRBJ1-2	once	-	CASSSTGPNYGYTF	TGTGCCAGCAGCTCCACCGGACCGAACTATGGCTACACCTTC
TRBV10-1	TRBJ2-7	-	TRBD1	CASSKPPDRAYEQYF	TGCGCCAGCAGCAAACCCCCGGACAGGGCCTACGAGCAGTACTTC
TRBV28	TRBJ2-1	-	-	CASSSENFSYNEQFF	TGTGCCAGCAGCTCAGAGAATTTCTCCTACAATGAGCAGTTCTTC
TRBV5-1	TRBJ1-1	-	TRBD1	CASREQGANTEAFF	TGCGCCAGCAGAGAACAGGGGGCAAACACTGAAGCTTTCTTT
TRBV1	TRBJ2-7	-	-	CTSSRVADSYEQYF	TGCACCAGCAGCCGGGTAGCGGACTCCTACGAGCAGTACTTC
TRBV7-3	TRBJ2-2	-	TRBD2	CASSPLVAGGATGELFF	TGTGCCAGCAGCCCCCTAGTAGCGGGAGGGGCGACCGGGGAGCTGTTTTTT
TRBV5-1	TRBJ2-6	-	-	CASSFGAGARSGANVLTF	TGCGCCAGCAGCTTCGGCGCAGGGGCACGCTCTGGGGCCAACGTCCTGACTTTC
TRBV4-3	TRBJ1-4	-	-	CASSQDRGEKLFF	TGCGCCAGCAGCCAAGATCGCGGTGAAAAACTGTTTTTT
TRBV7-9	TRBJ1-2	-	-	CASSPWGGRGYTF	TGTGCCAGCAGCCCCTGGGGGGGACGTGGCTACACCTTC
TRBV15	TRBJ1-5	-	-	CATSRDRGKAQPQHF	TGTGCCACCAGCAGAGATCGGGGAAAGGCTCAGCCCCAGCATTTT
TRBV4-3	TRBJ1-5	-	TRBD1	CASSQPTGVLNQPQHF	TGCGCCAGCAGCCAACCGACAGGGGTCCTCAATCAGCCCCAGCATTTT
TRBV7-3	TRBJ2-1	-	TRBD2	CASSKGLAGEGEQFF	TGTGCCAGCAGCAAGGGACTAGCGGGAGAGGGTGAGCAGTTCTTC
TRBV6-5	TRBJ2-2	few	-	CASSYRRDTGELFF	TGTGCCAGCAGTTATCGACGGGACACCGGGGAGCTGTTTTTT